The sample holds a few counts of the clone carrying this T cell receptor (beta chain). The sample comes from a study of blood T cells in healthy people across ages. Overall study: Every two T cells gave about one barcoded beta molecule via template switching.

The ends were cut back, 4 bases at V and 3 bases at J, with 13 bases in the middle. Germline loops: CDR1 SQVTM, CDR2 ANQGSEA. The CDR3 is made up of 13 amino acids. Primers used in a second PCR of roughly 6 to 11 cycles were a sample-barcoded 5' primer and a J-beta primer mix. TCRdb re-derived calls from the 5' RACE reads in MiXCR, one entry per CDR3 protein. The sample yields about 1.4 million distinct CDR3 sequences, roughly 59% seen once. V usage is TRBV29-1 and J usage is TRBJ2-7, with D unclear. This sequence was found in a man between 18 and 35 years old in good health. Material: blood. The DNA for the CDR3 is TGCAGCGTTGCTCATACGCAAATCTACGAGCAGTACTTC. This translates into CSVAHTQIYEQYF.